These 8 T cell receptor beta chains were sequenced from one sample in a study of blood T cell repertoires in COVID-19. Assay: immunoSEQ multiplex PCR; the TCRdb copy retains only in-frame clones and omits some. The sample consists of some 180,000 clones, around four fifths of them appearing once. Sequenced material: peripheral blood. The receptor source for this set is an elderly woman with acute or convalescent COVID-19.

This clone was detected a few times. Lacking the conserved final phenylalanine or tryptophan, this CDR3 likely reflects a read error. No DNA is shown, since the ends of the CDR3 on it are uncertain; the CDR3 is the one TCRdb lists. The J gene is TRBJ2-7, the V gene TRBV15; the D segment call TRBD1 is taken from the table without a DNA check. The CDR3 is 14 amino acids long, termini counted. Germline V gene lookup returns CDR1 LNHNV and CDR2 YYDKDF (reference sequence). CDR3 region: CATSREGFGTGVEI.

This chain links TRBV18 with TRBJ1-2, with 7 bases matching TRBD1. Germline trimming cut 2 bases from V and 3 bases from J; bases unmatched to any gene: 0. This CDR3 is built from 13 residues. Germline assignment: CDR1 KGHSH and CDR2 LQKENI. Written as DNA, the CDR3 is TGTGCCAGCTCACCAGACAGGGACTATGGCTACACCTTC. Protein product: CASSPDRDYGYTF.

This clone was seen more than once but under ten times. The chain carries TRBV24-1 and TRBJ1-3, with D unresolved. V was trimmed by 3 bases and J by 0 bases, leaving 11 bases between them. The CDR3 runs to 16 residues. CDR1 and CDR2 (germline): KGHDR, SFDVKD. The chain's CDR3 is CATSDSLGSSGNTIYF. The CDR3 DNA reads TGTGCCACCAGTGATAGTTTAGGGAGCTCTGGAAACACCATATATTTT.

V and J are TRBV5-5 and TRBJ2-1; D may be TRBD2 (6 bases). V lost 0 bases and J 4 bases, leaving 8 bases between the germline ends. Per germline, CDR1 SGHKS and CDR2 YYEKEE (reference sequence). The CDR3 spans 14 residues. The CDR3 spells CASSLALAYNEQFF. In nucleotides, the CDR3 is TGTGCCAGCAGCTTGGCCCTAGCGTACAATGAGCAGTTCTTC.

This clone has more than one count but fewer than ten. The V call is TRBV7-9, the J call TRBJ2-6; the D gene is possibly TRBD1 (5 bases). V lost 2 bases to trimming and J lost 2 bases, with 13 bases between them. CDR3 size: 17 residues. CDR1 and CDR2 (germline): SEHNR, FQNEAQ (reference sequence). The CDR3 DNA is TGTGCCAGCAGCTTATTTGGCTCAGGGACTGGGGCCAACGTCCTGACTTTC. Translated, it gives CASSLFGSGTGANVLTF.

The CDR3 DNA sequence: TGTGCCAGCAGCCAGGACAGGCAAAATTCACCCCTCCACTTT. This sequence encodes CASSQDRQNSPLHF. The chain is built from TRBV6-6 and TRBJ1-6; 7 bases align to TRBD1. Looked up from germline, CDR1 is MNHNY and CDR2 is SVGAGI (reference sequence). V was clipped by 6 bases and J by 7 bases; unmatched bases: 6. The CDR3 totals 14 residues.

The rearrangement links TRBV5-6 to TRBJ1-1; D call uncertain. The CDR3 spans 14 residues. Germline lookup yields CDR1 SGHDT and CDR2 YYEEEE. The V end was cut by 0 bases, the J end by 1 base, with 7 bases between. CDR3 bases: TGTGCCAGCAGCTTGGACATTACGAACACTGAAGCTTTCTTT. It specifies CASSLDITNTEAFF. Together with reference TRBV5-6 and TRBJ1-1, the CDR3 gives the full variable domain: DAGVTQSPTHLIKTRGQQVTLRCSPKSGHDTVSWYQQALGQGPQFIFQYYEEEERQRGNFPDRFSGHQFPNYSSELNVNALLLGDSALYLCASSLDITNTEAFFGQGTRLTVV.

The chain uses TRBV4-3 and TRBJ2-3; 8 nucleotides align to TRBD1. CDR1 is LGHNA, CDR2 YSLEER, per germline. CDR3 length: 14 amino acids. The V and J ends lost 4 bases and 7 bases, in that order; junction bases with no gene match: 7. The CDR3 bases are TGCGCCAGCAGCCGCCAGGACAGGGAAAATACGCAGTATTTT. This codes for CASSRQDRENTQYF.